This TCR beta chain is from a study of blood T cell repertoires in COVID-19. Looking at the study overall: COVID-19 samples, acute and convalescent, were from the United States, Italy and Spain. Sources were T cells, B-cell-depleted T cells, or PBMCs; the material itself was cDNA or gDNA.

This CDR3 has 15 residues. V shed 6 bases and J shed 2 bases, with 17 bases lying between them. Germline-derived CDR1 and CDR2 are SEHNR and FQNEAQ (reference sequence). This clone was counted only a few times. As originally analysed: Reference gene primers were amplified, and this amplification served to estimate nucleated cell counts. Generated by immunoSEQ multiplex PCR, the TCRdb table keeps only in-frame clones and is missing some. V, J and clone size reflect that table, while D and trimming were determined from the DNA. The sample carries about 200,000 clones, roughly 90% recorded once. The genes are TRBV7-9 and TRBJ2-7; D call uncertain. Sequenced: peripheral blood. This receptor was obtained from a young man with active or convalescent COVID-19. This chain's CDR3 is CASSSRAAQTYEQYF. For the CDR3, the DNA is TGTGCCAGCAGTTCAAGAGCCGCGCAAACCTACGAGCAGTACTTC.